Shown below are 6 T cell receptor beta chains from a single sample sequenced in a study of human T cells and chemical hapten exposure. Time point: patch test 2, 6 weeks after DPC sensitization. Treatment in this sample: therapeutic diphenylcyclopropenone sensitization with weekly scalp DPC. Via MiXCR, TCRdb re-called the RACE reads, giving one row per CDR3 protein. In the table there are approximately 110,000 distinct CDR3 sequences, 9.2% of which are singletons. The material was whole blood, obtained in connection with sensitization to the hapten diphenylcyclopropenone (DPC). Source of these receptors: a middle-aged woman with alopecia areata. Some clones in this sample may be carry-over from other donors' samples.

This clonotype was seen ten or more times. This chain links TRBV20-1 with TRBJ1-4; D uncertain. This CDR3 has 12 amino acids. Germline V gives CDR1 DFQATT, CDR2 SNEGSKA (reference sequence). Trimming shortened V by 3 bases and J by 5 bases, and 7 bases separated the two germline ends. The DNA for the CDR3 is TGCAGTGCTAGGGGTCCCAATGAAAAACTGTTTTTT. It is translated as CSARGPNEKLFF.

This clonotype showed up many times. One junction end disagrees with the germline gene, perhaps due to a read error. The chain carries TRBV4-3 and TRBJ1-4; D possibly corresponds to TRBD1 (5 bases). The V gene's germline CDR1 is LGHNA and CDR2 YSLEER. The CDR3 runs to 15 residues. CDR3 sequence (DNA): TGCGCCAGCAGCCAAAATACCGGGACTAAGGAAAAACTGTTTTTT. Translation gives CASSQNTGTKEKLFF.

There are many counts of this clonotype. The J gene is TRBJ1-4, the V gene TRBV6-5, with a tentative D call TRBD1 (6 bases). The germline gives CDR1 MNHEY, CDR2 SVGAGI. This CDR3 contains 16 residues. The V end lost 4 bases, the J end lost 7 bases, and 19 bases lay between the germline ends. This chain's CDR3 is CASSFKAGAVGEKLFF. Here the CDR3 DNA reads TGTGCCAGCAGTTTCAAAGCGGGGGCGGTCGGTGAAAAACTGTTTTTT.

This clonotype was observed many times. The chain joins TRBV5-4 to TRBJ1-5, with D hard to call. V was trimmed by 0 bases and J by 2 bases, leaving 6 bases between them. This CDR3 has 14 amino acids. Looked up from germline, CDR1 is SGHNT and CDR2 is YYREEE (reference sequence). CDR3 sequence (DNA): TGTGCCAGCAGCTTGGGAAGCCGCAATCAGCCCCAGCATTTT. It yields the protein CASSLGSRNQPQHF.

This clonotype was observed at least ten times. The rearrangement uses TRBV18 and TRBJ2-7; 7 bases line up with TRBD1. Looked up from germline, CDR1 is KGHSH and CDR2 is LQKENI. The CDR3 consists of 17 residues. The trim removed 0 bases at V and 6 bases at J, leaving 14 bases unmatched. The CDR3 is CASSPPTGLKVRGEQYF. In DNA form, the CDR3 reads TGTGCCAGCTCACCACCGACAGGGCTGAAAGTTCGAGGCGAGCAGTACTTC.

This clonotype came up a few times. CDR3 amino acids: CASSRKHGQPQHF. In nucleotides, the CDR3 is TGTGCCAGCAGCCGTAAACATGGACAGCCCCAGCATTTT. The V gene is TRBV12-3 or TRBV12-4, the J gene TRBJ1-5; D is unresolved. Trimming took 6 bases from V and 7 from J, leaving 13 bases between them. The CDR3 has 13 amino acids.